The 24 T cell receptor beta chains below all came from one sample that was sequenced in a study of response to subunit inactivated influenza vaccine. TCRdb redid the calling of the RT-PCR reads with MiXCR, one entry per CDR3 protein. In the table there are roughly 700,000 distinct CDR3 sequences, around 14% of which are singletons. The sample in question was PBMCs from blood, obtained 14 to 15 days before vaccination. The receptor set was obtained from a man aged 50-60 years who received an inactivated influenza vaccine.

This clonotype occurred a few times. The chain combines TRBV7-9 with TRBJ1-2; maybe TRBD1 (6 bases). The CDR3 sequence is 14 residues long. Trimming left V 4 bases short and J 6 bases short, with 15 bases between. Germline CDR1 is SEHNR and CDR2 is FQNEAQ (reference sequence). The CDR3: CASSSWGADDGYTF. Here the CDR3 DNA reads TGTGCCAGCAGCTCCTGGGGGGCGGACGATGGCTACACCTTC.

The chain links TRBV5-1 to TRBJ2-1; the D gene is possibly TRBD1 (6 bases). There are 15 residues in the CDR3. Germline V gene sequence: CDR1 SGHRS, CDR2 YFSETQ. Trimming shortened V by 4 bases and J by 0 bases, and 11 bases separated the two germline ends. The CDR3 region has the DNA TGCGCCAGCAGCCTGGACAGTGACTCCTACAATGAGCAGTTCTTC. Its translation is CASSLDSDSYNEQFF.

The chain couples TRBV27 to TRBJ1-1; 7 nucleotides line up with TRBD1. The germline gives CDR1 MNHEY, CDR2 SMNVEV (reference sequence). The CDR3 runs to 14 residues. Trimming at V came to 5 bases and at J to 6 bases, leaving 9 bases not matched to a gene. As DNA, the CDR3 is TGTGCCAGCAGTCGACAGGGAGGGTGGGCTGAAGCTTTCTTT. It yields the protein CASSRQGGWAEAFF.

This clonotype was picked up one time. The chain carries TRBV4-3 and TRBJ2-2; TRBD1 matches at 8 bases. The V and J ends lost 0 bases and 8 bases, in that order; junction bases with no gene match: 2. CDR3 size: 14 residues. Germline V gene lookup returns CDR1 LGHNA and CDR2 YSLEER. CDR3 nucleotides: TGCGCCAGCAGCCAAGACAGGGGGCGGGGGGAGCTGTTTTTT. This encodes CASSQDRGRGELFF.

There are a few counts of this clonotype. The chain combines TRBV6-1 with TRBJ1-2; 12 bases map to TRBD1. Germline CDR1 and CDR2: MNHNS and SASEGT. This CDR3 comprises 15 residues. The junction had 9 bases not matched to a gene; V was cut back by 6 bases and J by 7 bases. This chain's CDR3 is CASRKMGQGAGGYTF. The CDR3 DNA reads TGTGCCAGCAGGAAGATGGGACAGGGGGCAGGTGGCTACACCTTC.

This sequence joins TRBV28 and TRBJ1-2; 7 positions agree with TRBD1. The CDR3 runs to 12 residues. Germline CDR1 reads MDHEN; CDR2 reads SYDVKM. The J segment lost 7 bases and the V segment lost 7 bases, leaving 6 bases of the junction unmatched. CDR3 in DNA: TGTGCCAGCAAGTCCGGGACAGTTGGCTACACCTTC. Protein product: CASKSGTVGYTF.

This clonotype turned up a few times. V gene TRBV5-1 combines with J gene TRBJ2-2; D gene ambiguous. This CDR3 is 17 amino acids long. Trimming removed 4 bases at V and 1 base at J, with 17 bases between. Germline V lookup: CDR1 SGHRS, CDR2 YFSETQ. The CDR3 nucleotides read TGCGCCAGCAGCCAAAACTCACAGAGTTTGAACACCGGGGAGCTGTTTTTT. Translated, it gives CASSQNSQSLNTGELFF.

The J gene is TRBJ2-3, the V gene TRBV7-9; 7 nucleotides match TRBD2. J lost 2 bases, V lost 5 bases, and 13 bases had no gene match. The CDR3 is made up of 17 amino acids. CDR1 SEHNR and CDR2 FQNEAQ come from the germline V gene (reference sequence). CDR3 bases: TGTGCCAGCAGCCCGTCGTGGAGCGGGGACGTCACAGATACGCAGTATTTT. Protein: CASSPSWSGDVTDTQYF.

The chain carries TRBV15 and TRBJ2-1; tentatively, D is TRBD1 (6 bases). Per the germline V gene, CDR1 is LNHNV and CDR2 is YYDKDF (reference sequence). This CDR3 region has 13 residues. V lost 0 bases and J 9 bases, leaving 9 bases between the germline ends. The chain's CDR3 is CATSRDWGPEQFF. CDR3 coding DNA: TGTGCCACCAGCAGAGATTGGGGGCCTGAGCAGTTCTTC.

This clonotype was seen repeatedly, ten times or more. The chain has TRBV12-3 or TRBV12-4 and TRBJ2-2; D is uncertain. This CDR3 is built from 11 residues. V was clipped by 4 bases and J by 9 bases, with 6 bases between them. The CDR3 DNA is TGTGCCAGCAGTTCGCTCTGGGAGCTGTTTTTT. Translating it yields CASSSLWELFF.

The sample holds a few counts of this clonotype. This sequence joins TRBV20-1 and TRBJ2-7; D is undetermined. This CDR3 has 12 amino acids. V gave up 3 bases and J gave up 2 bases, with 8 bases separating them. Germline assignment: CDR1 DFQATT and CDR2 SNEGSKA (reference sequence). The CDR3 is CSARSDTYEQYF. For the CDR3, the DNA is TGCAGTGCTAGGTCCGACACCTACGAGCAGTACTTC.

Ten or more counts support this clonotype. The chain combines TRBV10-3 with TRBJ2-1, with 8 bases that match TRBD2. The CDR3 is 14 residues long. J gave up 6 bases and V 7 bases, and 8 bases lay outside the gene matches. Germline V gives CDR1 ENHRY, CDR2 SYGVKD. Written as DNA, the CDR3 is TGTGCCATCACCCCGGGACTAGGCGGCAATGAGCAGTTCTTC. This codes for CAITPGLGGNEQFF.

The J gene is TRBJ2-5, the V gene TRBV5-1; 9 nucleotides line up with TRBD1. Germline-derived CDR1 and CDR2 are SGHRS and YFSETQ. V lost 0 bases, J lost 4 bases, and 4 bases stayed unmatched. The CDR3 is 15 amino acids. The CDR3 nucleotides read TGCGCCAGCAGCTTGGCCGGGACAGGGTCAGAGACCCAGTACTTC. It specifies CASSLAGTGSETQYF.

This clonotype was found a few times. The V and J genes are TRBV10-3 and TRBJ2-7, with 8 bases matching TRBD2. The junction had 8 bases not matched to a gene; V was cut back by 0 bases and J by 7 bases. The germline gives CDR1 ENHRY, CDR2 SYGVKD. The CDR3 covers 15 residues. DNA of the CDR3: TGTGCCATCAGTGAGTCGGATAGCGGGGTAAGAGAGCAGTACTTC. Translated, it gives CAISESDSGVREQYF.

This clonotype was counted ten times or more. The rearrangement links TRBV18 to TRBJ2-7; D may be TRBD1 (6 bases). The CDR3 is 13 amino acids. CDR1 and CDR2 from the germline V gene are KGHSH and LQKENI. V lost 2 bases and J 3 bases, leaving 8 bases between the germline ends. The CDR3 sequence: CASSPIQGYEQYF. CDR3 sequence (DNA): TGTGCCAGCTCACCAATACAGGGCTACGAGCAGTACTTC. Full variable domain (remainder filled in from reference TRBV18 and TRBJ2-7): NAGVMQNPRHLVRRRGQEARLRCSPMKGHSHVYWYRQLPEEGLKFMVYLQKENIIDESGMPKERFSAEFPKEGPSILRIQQVVRGDSAAYFCASSPIQGYEQYFGPGTRLTVT.

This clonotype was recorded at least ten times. CDR3 bases: TGTGCCAGCAGTTGGGAGGGAAACGGAAACTATGGCTACACCTTC. Translating gives CASSWEGNGNYGYTF. V and J are TRBV12-3 or TRBV12-4 and TRBJ1-2; D remains unclear. V dropped 4 bases and J dropped 2 bases, with 14 bases sitting between them. The CDR3 is made up of 15 amino acids.

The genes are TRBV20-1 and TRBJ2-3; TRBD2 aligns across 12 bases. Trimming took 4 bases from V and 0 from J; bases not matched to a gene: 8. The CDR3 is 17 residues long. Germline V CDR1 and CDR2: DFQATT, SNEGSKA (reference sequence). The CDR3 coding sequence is TGCAGTGCTATCCTGACTAGCGGGGGCTCAAGCACAGATACGCAGTATTTT. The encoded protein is CSAILTSGGSSTDTQYF.

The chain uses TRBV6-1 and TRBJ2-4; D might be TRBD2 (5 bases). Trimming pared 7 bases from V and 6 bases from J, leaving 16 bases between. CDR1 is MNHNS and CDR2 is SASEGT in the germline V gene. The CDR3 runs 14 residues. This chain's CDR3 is CASTPRGEGNIQYF. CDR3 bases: TGTGCCAGCACCCCCCGGGGAGAGGGAAACATTCAGTACTTC.

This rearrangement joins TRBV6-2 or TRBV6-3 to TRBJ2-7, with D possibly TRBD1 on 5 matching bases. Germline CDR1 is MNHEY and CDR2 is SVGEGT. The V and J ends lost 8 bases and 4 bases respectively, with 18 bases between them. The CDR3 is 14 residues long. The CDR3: CASRSQGRGYEQYF. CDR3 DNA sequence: TGTGCCAGCCGCTCTCAGGGTAGAGGATACGAGCAGTACTTC.

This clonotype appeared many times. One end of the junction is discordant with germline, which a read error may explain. The CDR3 bases are TGTGCTAGCAGCTTAGATCATAGTTCCTCCGAGCAGTACTTC. This codes for CASSLDHSSSEQYF. This sequence joins TRBV7-7 and TRBJ2-7; D is ambiguous. This CDR3 comprises 14 residues. CDR1 is SSHAT and CDR2 is FNYEAQ in the germline V gene (reference sequence).

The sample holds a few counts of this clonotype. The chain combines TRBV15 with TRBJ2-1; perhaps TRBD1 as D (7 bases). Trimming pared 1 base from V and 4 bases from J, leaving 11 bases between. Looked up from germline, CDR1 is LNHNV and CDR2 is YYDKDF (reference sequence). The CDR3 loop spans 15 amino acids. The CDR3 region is CATSRGGDRYNEQFF. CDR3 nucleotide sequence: TGTGCCACCAGCAGAGGGGGGGACAGATACAATGAGCAGTTCTTC.

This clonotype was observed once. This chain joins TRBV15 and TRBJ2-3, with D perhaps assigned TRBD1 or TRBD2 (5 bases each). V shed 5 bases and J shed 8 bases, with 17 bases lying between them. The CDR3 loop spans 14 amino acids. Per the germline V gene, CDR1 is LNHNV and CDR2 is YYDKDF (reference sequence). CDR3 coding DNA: TGTGCCACCAGCCCAGACAGACGGACTTCTACGCAGTATTTT. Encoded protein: CATSPDRRTSTQYF.

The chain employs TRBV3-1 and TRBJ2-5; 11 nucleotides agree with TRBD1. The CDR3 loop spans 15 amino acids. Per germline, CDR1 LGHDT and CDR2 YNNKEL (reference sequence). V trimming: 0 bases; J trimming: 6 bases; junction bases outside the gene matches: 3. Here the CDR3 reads CASSQDTDRGQTQYF. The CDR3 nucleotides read TGTGCCAGCAGCCAAGATACGGACAGGGGGCAGACCCAGTACTTC.

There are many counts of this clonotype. The CDR3 bases are TGTGCCAGCCAGGGGGGACAGATGAACACCGGGGAGCTGTTTTTT. Residues: CASQGGQMNTGELFF. The V gene is TRBV9, the J gene TRBJ2-2, with a weak D call TRBD1 (7 bases). In germline, CDR1 is SGDLS, CDR2 YYNGEE. CDR3 length: 15 amino acids. Trimming stripped 7 bases from V and 1 base from J, with 14 bases between.